This is a list of T cell receptor beta chains from one sample in a study of CD8 T cells in Susac syndrome. MiXCR, applied by TCRdb to the immunoSEQ multiplex PCR reads, yields one record per CDR3 protein. This sample has tens of thousands of distinct CDR3 sequences, with 94% found just once. The specimen sequenced was CD8+ T cells from PBMCs. These receptors all stem from a human donor in good health. The CDR3 runs from the conserved cysteine through the conserved F or W. The order of the fields is D gene, clone size, J gene, V gene, CDR3 protein, CDR3 DNA. D genes are given only for firm matches. Clone size is shown for a subset of rows, as once, few, many or a class of expanded clone.

D gene: NA; clone size: NA; J gene: TRBJ1-2; V gene: TRBV7-9; CDR3 protein: CASSLGKGWNGYTF; CDR3 DNA: TGTGCCAGCAGCTTAGGGAAAGGTTGGAATGGCTACACCTTC
D gene: NA; clone size: NA; J gene: TRBJ1-1; V gene: TRBV27; CDR3 protein: CASSSLATGPMNTEAFF; CDR3 DNA: TGTGCCAGCAGTTCCCTCGCGACGGGTCCGATGAACACTGAAGCTTTCTTT
D gene: NA; clone size: NA; J gene: TRBJ2-2; V gene: TRBV6-4; CDR3 protein: CASRAGETGELFF; CDR3 DNA: TGTGCCAGCAGAGCCGGTGAAACCGGGGAGCTGTTTTTT
D gene: NA; clone size: NA; J gene: TRBJ2-2; V gene: TRBV7-2; CDR3 protein: CASSPSVGQTGELFF; CDR3 DNA: TGTGCCAGCAGCCCGTCGGTGGGACAAACCGGGGAGCTGTTTTTT
D gene: NA; clone size: NA; J gene: TRBJ1-3; V gene: TRBV6-1; CDR3 protein: CASRARAGATSGNTIYF; CDR3 DNA: TGTGCCAGCAGAGCCCGGGCGGGGGCGACCTCTGGAAACACCATATATTTT
D gene: NA; clone size: NA; J gene: TRBJ2-1; V gene: TRBV19; CDR3 protein: CASSGGNGEQFF; CDR3 DNA: TGTGCCAGTAGCGGGGGAAACGGCGAGCAGTTCTTC
D gene: NA; clone size: NA; J gene: TRBJ2-7; V gene: TRBV29-1; CDR3 protein: CSVEDRAYEQYF; CDR3 DNA: TGCAGCGTTGAGGACAGAGCCTACGAGCAGTACTTC
D gene: NA; clone size: NA; J gene: TRBJ2-3; V gene: TRBV9; CDR3 protein: CASSVERTDTQYF; CDR3 DNA: TGTGCCAGCAGCGTAGAAAGGACAGATACGCAGTATTTT
D gene: TRBD1; clone size: NA; J gene: TRBJ2-1; V gene: TRBV7-9; CDR3 protein: CASSPLDRAYEQFF; CDR3 DNA: TGTGCCAGCAGCCCTTTGGACAGGGCGTATGAGCAGTTCTTC
D gene: TRBD2; clone size: NA; J gene: TRBJ2-1; V gene: TRBV29-1; CDR3 protein: CSVEDPAGDSYNEQFF; CDR3 DNA: TGCAGCGTTGAAGATCCAGCGGGGGATTCCTACAATGAGCAGTTCTTC
D gene: TRBD1; clone size: NA; J gene: TRBJ2-2; V gene: TRBV11-2; CDR3 protein: CASSFGTAFGELFF; CDR3 DNA: TGTGCCAGCAGCTTCGGGACAGCCTTCGGGGAGCTGTTTTTT
D gene: NA; clone size: once; J gene: TRBJ2-7; V gene: TRBV20-1; CDR3 protein: CSARDQQDSTYEQYF; CDR3 DNA: TGCAGTGCTAGAGATCAGCAAGACAGTACCTACGAGCAGTACTTC
D gene: NA; clone size: NA; J gene: TRBJ1-5; V gene: TRBV10-1; CDR3 protein: CASSERGKGGDSLRNQPQHF; CDR3 DNA: TGCGCCAGCAGTGAACGTGGAAAAGGGGGTGACAGCCTCCGCAATCAGCCCCAGCATTTT
D gene: TRBD1; clone size: NA; J gene: TRBJ2-2; V gene: TRBV3-1; CDR3 protein: CASSQVPLWDRGPPGTGELFF; CDR3 DNA: TGTGCCAGCAGCCAGGTGCCGTTGTGGGACAGGGGGCCCCCGGGCACCGGGGAGCTGTTTTTT
D gene: NA; clone size: NA; J gene: TRBJ2-3; V gene: TRBV11-2; CDR3 protein: CASSFPAGSQVGTDTQYF; CDR3 DNA: TGTGCCAGCAGCTTTCCCGCGGGCAGCCAAGTTGGGACAGATACGCAGTATTTT
D gene: TRBD2; clone size: once; J gene: TRBJ2-7; V gene: TRBV7-8; CDR3 protein: CASSLARLAGDREQYF; CDR3 DNA: TGTGCCAGCAGCTTAGCGAGGCTAGCGGGGGATCGGGAGCAGTACTTC
D gene: NA; clone size: NA; J gene: TRBJ2-2; V gene: TRBV13; CDR3 protein: CASSLNFEIGAGELFF; CDR3 DNA: TGTGCCAGCAGCTTAAACTTCGAAATAGGGGCCGGGGAGCTGTTTTTT
D gene: NA; clone size: NA; J gene: TRBJ2-2; V gene: TRBV20-1; CDR3 protein: CSARDLDRATNTGELFF; CDR3 DNA: TGCAGTGCTAGAGATCTCGACAGAGCGACGAACACCGGGGAGCTGTTTTTT
D gene: TRBD1; clone size: NA; J gene: TRBJ1-3; V gene: TRBV7-9; CDR3 protein: CASSGLGQLSGNTIYF; CDR3 DNA: TGTGCCAGCAGCGGACTGGGACAGCTCTCTGGAAACACCATATATTTT
D gene: TRBD1; clone size: NA; J gene: TRBJ2-1; V gene: TRBV2; CDR3 protein: CASSEPSGEGQGFF; CDR3 DNA: TGTGCCAGCAGTGAGCCGTCGGGGGAGGGACAGGGGTTCTTC
D gene: TRBD1; clone size: NA; J gene: TRBJ1-1; V gene: TRBV5-5; CDR3 protein: CASSYSRGLRMNTEAFF; CDR3 DNA: TGTGCCAGCAGCTACTCAAGGGGGCTGAGAATGAACACTGAAGCTTTCTTT
D gene: NA; clone size: NA; J gene: TRBJ1-1; V gene: TRBV12-3/TRBV12-4; CDR3 protein: CASSPLTGYTEAFF; CDR3 DNA: TGTGCCAGCAGTCCCCTAACAGGGTACACTGAAGCTTTCTTT
D gene: NA; clone size: NA; J gene: TRBJ2-5; V gene: TRBV12-3/TRBV12-4; CDR3 protein: CASSLVKGSGTQYF; CDR3 DNA: TGTGCCAGCAGTTTAGTGAAGGGCTCGGGGACCCAGTACTTC
D gene: NA; clone size: once; J gene: TRBJ2-1; V gene: TRBV19; CDR3 protein: CASSNRGGYNEQFF; CDR3 DNA: TGTGCCAGTAGTAACCGTGGGGGCTACAATGAGCAGTTCTTC
D gene: TRBD2; clone size: NA; J gene: TRBJ2-1; V gene: TRBV19; CDR3 protein: CASSPWGGYNEQFF; CDR3 DNA: TGTGCCAGTAGTCCGTGGGGGGGGTACAATGAGCAGTTCTTC
D gene: NA; clone size: NA; J gene: TRBJ2-7; V gene: TRBV13; CDR3 protein: CASSSRRSDPSGQYF; CDR3 DNA: TGTGCCAGCAGCTCAAGAAGATCGGACCCGAGCGGGCAGTACTTC
D gene: TRBD2; clone size: NA; J gene: TRBJ2-5; V gene: TRBV27; CDR3 protein: CASSLWGTRYQETQYF; CDR3 DNA: TGTGCCAGCAGTTTATGGGGGACTAGATACCAAGAGACCCAGTACTTC
D gene: NA; clone size: NA; J gene: TRBJ1-1; V gene: TRBV20-1; CDR3 protein: CTTVGGEIEAFF; CDR3 DNA: TGCACCACCGTCGGCGGGGAAATTGAAGCTTTCTTT
D gene: NA; clone size: NA; J gene: TRBJ2-5; V gene: TRBV25-1; CDR3 protein: CASSPQPGLYNQETQYF; CDR3 DNA: TGTGCCAGCAGTCCACAACCGGGCCTGTATAACCAAGAGACCCAGTACTTC
D gene: NA; clone size: NA; J gene: TRBJ1-1; V gene: TRBV20-1; CDR3 protein: CSARPLPRAVEAFF; CDR3 DNA: TGCAGTGCTAGACCCCTTCCACGGGCGGTTGAAGCTTTCTTT
D gene: NA; clone size: NA; J gene: TRBJ2-7; V gene: TRBV2; CDR3 protein: CASTGGSYEQYF; CDR3 DNA: TGTGCCAGCACGGGCGGCAGTTACGAGCAGTACTTC
D gene: TRBD1; clone size: NA; J gene: TRBJ2-1; V gene: TRBV7-2; CDR3 protein: CASSQKGANEQFF; CDR3 DNA: TGTGCCAGCAGCCAGAAGGGGGCTAATGAGCAGTTCTTC
D gene: NA; clone size: once; J gene: TRBJ2-3; V gene: TRBV21-1; CDR3 protein: CASSRGGTQYF; CDR3 DNA: TGTGCCAGCAGCAGGGGTGGTACGCAGTATTTT
D gene: NA; clone size: NA; J gene: TRBJ2-3; V gene: TRBV7-2; CDR3 protein: CASSLNLGGHTDTQYF; CDR3 DNA: TGTGCCAGCAGCTTAAATCTAGGCGGGCACACAGATACGCAGTATTTT
D gene: TRBD1; clone size: NA; J gene: TRBJ1-3; V gene: TRBV5-1; CDR3 protein: CATHGPLRDRVFCGNTIYF; CDR3 DNA: TGCGCCACCCATGGTCCACTCCGGGACAGGGTCTTTTGCGGAAACACCATATATTTT
D gene: NA; clone size: NA; J gene: TRBJ2-7; V gene: TRBV10-2; CDR3 protein: CASSEEVGTYEQYF; CDR3 DNA: TGCGCCAGCAGTGAGGAGGTGGGGACCTACGAGCAGTACTTC
D gene: TRBD1; clone size: NA; J gene: TRBJ1-1; V gene: TRBV5-1; CDR3 protein: CASSLAIGTENTEAFF; CDR3 DNA: TGCGCCAGCAGCTTGGCCATCGGGACAGAGAACACTGAAGCTTTCTTT
D gene: NA; clone size: NA; J gene: TRBJ1-1; V gene: TRBV4-3; CDR3 protein: CASSQGFRDLEAFF; CDR3 DNA: TGCGCCAGCAGCCAAGGGTTCCGGGACCTTGAAGCTTTCTTT
D gene: NA; clone size: NA; J gene: TRBJ2-2; V gene: TRBV10-2; CDR3 protein: CASSDPNTGELFF; CDR3 DNA: TGCGCCAGCAGTGACCCGAACACCGGGGAGCTGTTTTTT
D gene: NA; clone size: NA; J gene: TRBJ1-5; V gene: TRBV12-3/TRBV12-4; CDR3 protein: CASSLLPSNQPQHF; CDR3 DNA: TGTGCCAGCAGTTTATTACCGAGCAATCAGCCCCAGCATTTT
D gene: NA; clone size: NA; J gene: TRBJ1-1; V gene: TRBV6-2/TRBV6-3; CDR3 protein: CASTAHRGTEAFF; CDR3 DNA: TGTGCCAGCACTGCTCATCGGGGCACTGAAGCTTTCTTT
D gene: TRBD1; clone size: NA; J gene: TRBJ1-3; V gene: TRBV7-9; CDR3 protein: CASRTGLSGNTIYF; CDR3 DNA: TGTGCCAGCCGGACAGGGCTCTCTGGAAACACCATATATTTT
D gene: NA; clone size: NA; J gene: TRBJ1-3; V gene: TRBV2; CDR3 protein: CASSDDATDEIYF; CDR3 DNA: TGTGCCAGCAGTGATGACGCGACAGACGAGATATATTTT
D gene: NA; clone size: NA; J gene: TRBJ1-5; V gene: TRBV6-6; CDR3 protein: CASSLDSNQPQHF; CDR3 DNA: TGTGCCAGCAGTCTCGACAGCAATCAGCCCCAGCATTTT
D gene: TRBD2; clone size: NA; J gene: TRBJ2-5; V gene: TRBV20-1; CDR3 protein: CSARALRLAEQETQYF; CDR3 DNA: TGCAGTGCTAGAGCTCTCCGACTAGCGGAGCAAGAGACCCAGTACTTC